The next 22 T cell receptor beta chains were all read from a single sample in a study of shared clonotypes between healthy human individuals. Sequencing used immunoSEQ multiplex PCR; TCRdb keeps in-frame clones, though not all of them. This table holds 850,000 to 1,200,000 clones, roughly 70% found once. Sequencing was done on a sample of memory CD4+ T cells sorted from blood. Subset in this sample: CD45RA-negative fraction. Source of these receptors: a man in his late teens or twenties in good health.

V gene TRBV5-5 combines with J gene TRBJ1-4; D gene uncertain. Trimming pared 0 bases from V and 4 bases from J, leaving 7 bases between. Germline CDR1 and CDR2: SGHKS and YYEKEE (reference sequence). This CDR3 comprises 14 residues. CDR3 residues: CASSLGRGNEKLFF. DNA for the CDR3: TGTGCCAGCAGCTTGGGGCGGGGTAATGAAAAACTGTTTTTT. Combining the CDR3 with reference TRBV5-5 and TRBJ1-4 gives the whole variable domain DAGVTQSPTHLIKTRGQQVTLRCSPISGHKSVSWYQQVLGQGPQFIFQYYEKEERGRGNFPDRFSARQFPNYSSELNVNALLLGDSALYLCASSLGRGNEKLFFGSGTQLSVL.

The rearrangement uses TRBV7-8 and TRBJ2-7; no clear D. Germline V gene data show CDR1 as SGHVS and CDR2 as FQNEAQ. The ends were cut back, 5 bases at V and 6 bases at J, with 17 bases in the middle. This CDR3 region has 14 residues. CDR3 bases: TGTGCCAGCAGCCCCGACGAGTTCCGACCCGAGCAGTACTTC. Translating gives CASSPDEFRPEQYF.

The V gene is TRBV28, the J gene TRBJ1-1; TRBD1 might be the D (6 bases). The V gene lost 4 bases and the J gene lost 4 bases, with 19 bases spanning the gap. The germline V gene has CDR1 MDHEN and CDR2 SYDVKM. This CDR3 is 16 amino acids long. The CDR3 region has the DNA TGTGCCAGCAGTTCGACAAGTGACAGGAGGGGCACTGAAGCTTTCTTT. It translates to CASSSTSDRRGTEAFF.

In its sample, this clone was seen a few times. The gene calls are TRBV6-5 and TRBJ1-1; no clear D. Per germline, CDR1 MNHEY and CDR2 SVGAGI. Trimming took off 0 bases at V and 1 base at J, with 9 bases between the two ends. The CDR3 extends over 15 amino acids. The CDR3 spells CASSYSIRGNTEAFF. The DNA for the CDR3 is TGTGCCAGCAGTTACTCGATCCGGGGGAACACTGAAGCTTTCTTT.

CDR3 bases: TGTGCCAGTAGTATCTCTCCAAACAGTCCTGGACAGCCCCAGCATTTT. It specifies CASSISPNSPGQPQHF. The chain employs TRBV19 and TRBJ1-5; no firm D call. The V end was cut by 3 bases, the J end by 7 bases, with 19 bases between. Germline-derived CDR1 and CDR2 are LNHDA and SQIVND (reference sequence). This CDR3 region has 16 residues.

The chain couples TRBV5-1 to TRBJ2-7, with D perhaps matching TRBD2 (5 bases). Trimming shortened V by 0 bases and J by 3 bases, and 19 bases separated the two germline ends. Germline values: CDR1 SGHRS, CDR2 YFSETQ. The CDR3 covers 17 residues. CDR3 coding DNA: TGCGCCAGCAGCTTGGCCGGCGGGTCACATCCCCTCTACGAGCAGTACTTC. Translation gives CASSLAGGSHPLYEQYF. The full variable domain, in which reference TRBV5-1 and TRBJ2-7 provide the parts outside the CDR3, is KAGVTQTPRYLIKTRGQQVTLSCSPISGHRSVSWYQQTPGQGLQFLFEYFSETQRNKGNFPGRFSGRQFSNSRSEMNVSTLELGDSALYLCASSLAGGSHPLYEQYFGPGTRLTVT.

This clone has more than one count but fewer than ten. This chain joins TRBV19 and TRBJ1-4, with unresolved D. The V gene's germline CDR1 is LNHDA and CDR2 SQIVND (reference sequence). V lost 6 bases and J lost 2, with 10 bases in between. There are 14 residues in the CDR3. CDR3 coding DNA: TGTGCCAGTAGCTCTGTGGGCACTAATGAAAAACTGTTTTTT. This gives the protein CASSSVGTNEKLFF.

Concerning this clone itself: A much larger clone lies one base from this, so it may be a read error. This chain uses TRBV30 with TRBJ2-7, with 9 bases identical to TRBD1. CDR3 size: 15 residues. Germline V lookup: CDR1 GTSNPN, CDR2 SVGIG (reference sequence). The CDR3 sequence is CAWRGQGISSCEQYF. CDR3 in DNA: TGTGCCTGGAGGGGACAGGGTATTAGCTCCTGCGAGCAGTACTTC.

The CDR3: CASRPSGGRAGEQYF. The CDR3 DNA reads as TGTGCCAGCAGGCCTAGCGGCGGGAGGGCCGGAGAGCAGTACTTC. The chain has TRBV14 and TRBJ2-7, with 9 nucleotides matching TRBD2. The CDR3 has 15 amino acids. Losses at the gene ends were 6 bases for V and 7 bases for J; bases not matched to a gene: 13. CDR1 and CDR2 from the germline V gene are SGHDN and FVKESK.

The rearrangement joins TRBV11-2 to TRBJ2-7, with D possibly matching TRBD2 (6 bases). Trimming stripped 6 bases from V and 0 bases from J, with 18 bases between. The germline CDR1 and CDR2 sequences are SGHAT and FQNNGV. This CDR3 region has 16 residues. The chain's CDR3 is CASSKGAGLSSYEQYF. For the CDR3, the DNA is TGTGCCAGCAGTAAAGGGGCGGGATTAAGCTCCTACGAGCAGTACTTC.

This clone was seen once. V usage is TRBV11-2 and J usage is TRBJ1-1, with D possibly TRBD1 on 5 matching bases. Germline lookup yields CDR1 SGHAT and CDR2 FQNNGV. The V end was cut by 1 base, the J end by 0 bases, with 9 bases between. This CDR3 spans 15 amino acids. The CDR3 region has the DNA TGTGCCAGCAGCTTAGGGGACTCCGTGAACACTGAAGCTTTCTTT. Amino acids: CASSLGDSVNTEAFF. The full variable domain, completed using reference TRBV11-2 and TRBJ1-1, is EAGVAQSPRYKIIEKRQSVAFWCNPISGHATLYWYQQILGQGPKLLIQFQNNGVVDDSQLPKDRFSAERLKGVDSTLKIQPAKLEDSAVYLCASSLGDSVNTEAFFGQGTRLTVV.

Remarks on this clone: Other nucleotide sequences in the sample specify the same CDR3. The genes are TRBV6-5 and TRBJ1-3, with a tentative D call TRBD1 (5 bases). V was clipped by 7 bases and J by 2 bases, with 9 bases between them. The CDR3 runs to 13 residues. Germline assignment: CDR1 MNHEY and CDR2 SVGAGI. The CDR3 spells CASIGGAGNTIYF. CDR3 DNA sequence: TGTGCCAGCATAGGAGGGGCTGGAAACACCATATATTTT.

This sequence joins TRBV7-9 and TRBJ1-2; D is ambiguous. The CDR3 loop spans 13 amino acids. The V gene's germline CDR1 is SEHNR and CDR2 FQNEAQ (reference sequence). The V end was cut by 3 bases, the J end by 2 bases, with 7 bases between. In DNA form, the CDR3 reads TGTGCCAGCAGCTTGGGGAACAACTATGGCTACACCTTC. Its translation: CASSLGNNYGYTF.

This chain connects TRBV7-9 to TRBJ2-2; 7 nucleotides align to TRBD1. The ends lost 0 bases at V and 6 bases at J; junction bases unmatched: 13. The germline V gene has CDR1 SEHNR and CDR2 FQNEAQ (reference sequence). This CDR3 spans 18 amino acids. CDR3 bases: TGTGCCAGCAGCTTAGCGCTCGACTCGGACAGGAGATCCGGGGAGCTGTTTTTT. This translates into CASSLALDSDRRSGELFF.

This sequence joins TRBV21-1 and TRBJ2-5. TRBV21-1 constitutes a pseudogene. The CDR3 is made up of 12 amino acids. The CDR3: CASNRRGETQYF. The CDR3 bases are TGTGCCAGCAACAGGAGGGGGGAGACCCAGTACTTC.

The chain's CDR3 is CASALRTGNTIYF. The CDR3 DNA reads TGCGCCAGCGCCCTTCGCACTGGAAACACCATATATTTT. The chain has TRBV5-1 and TRBJ1-3; D unclear. The CDR3 covers 13 residues. Germline CDR1 reads SGHRS; CDR2 reads YFSETQ. Trimming cost V 7 bases and J 2 bases, with 10 bases left between them.

For the CDR3, the DNA is TGTGCCAGCAGTTACATCACTAGCGGGAGCTCCTACGAGCAGTACTTC. Translated: CASSYITSGSSYEQYF. V gene TRBV6-5 combines with J gene TRBJ2-7; TRBD2 matches at 11 bases. CDR1 and CDR2 from the germline V gene are MNHEY and SVGAGI. The CDR3 has 16 amino acids. V shed 2 bases and J 0 bases; nucleotides not matched to a gene: 3.

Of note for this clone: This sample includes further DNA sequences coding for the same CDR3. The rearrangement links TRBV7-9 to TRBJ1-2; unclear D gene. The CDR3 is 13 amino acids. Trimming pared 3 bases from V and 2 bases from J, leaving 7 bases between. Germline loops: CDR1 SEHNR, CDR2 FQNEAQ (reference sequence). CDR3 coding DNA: TGTGCCAGCAGCTTTGGGTCAAACTATGGCTACACCTTC. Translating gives CASSFGSNYGYTF.

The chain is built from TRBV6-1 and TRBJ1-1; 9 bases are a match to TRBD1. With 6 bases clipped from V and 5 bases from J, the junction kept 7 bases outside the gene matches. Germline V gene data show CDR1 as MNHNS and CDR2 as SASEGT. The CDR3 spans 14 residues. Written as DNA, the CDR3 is TGTGCCAGCAGAAAGGGACAGGGACGGACTGAAGCTTTCTTT. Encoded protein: CASRKGQGRTEAFF.

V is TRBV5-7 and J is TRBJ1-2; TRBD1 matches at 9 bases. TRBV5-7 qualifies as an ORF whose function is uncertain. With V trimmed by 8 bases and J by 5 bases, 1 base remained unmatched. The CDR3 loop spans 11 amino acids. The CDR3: CARDRGYGYTF. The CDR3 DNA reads TGTGCCAGAGACAGGGGGTATGGCTACACCTTC.

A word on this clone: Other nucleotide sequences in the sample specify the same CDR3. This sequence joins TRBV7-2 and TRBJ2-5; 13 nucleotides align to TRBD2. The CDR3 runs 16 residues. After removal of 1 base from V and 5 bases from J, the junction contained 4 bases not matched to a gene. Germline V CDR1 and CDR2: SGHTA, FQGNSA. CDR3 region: CASSLGLAGGGETQYF. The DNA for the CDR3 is TGTGCCAGCAGCTTAGGACTAGCGGGAGGCGGGGAGACCCAGTACTTC.

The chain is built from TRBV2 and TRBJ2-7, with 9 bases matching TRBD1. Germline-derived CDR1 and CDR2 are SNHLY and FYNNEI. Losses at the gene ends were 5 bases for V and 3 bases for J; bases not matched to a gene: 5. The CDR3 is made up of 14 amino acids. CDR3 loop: CASSTDRGGYEQYF. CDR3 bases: TGTGCCAGCAGTACGGACAGGGGAGGCTACGAGCAGTACTTC. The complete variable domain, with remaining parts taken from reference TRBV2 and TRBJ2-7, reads EPEVTQTPSHQVTQMGQEVILRCVPISNHLYFYWYRQILGQKVEFLVSFYNNEISEKSEIFDDQFSVERPDGSNFTLKIRSTKLEDSAMYFCASSTDRGGYEQYFGPGTRLTVT.